This T cell receptor (beta chain) was captured in a study of blood T cells in healthy people across ages. The authors ran a second PCR of about 6 to 11 cycles using a sample-barcoded 5' primer and a J-beta primer mix. Each CDR3 protein is one row after TCRdb ran MiXCR on the 5' RACE reads. This sample has under 1,100,000 distinct CDR3 sequences; approximately 25% occur once, and the top ten carry approximately 0.7%. The CDR3 runs to 16 residues. Germline CDR1 is DFQATT and CDR2 is SNEGSKA (reference sequence). V was pared by 6 bases and J by 7 bases, with 24 bases between. Another study also made use of these data, one on T cells of mothers and their children.

The J gene is TRBJ2-2, the V gene TRBV20-1, with D possibly TRBD1 on 5 matching bases. The TCR originated in a girl aged 2-10 years in good health. Sequencing was done on a sample of blood. As DNA, the CDR3 is TGCAGTGCCACAAAAGGCCCGGCAGGGCGTAGCGGGGAGCTGTTTTTT. Residues: CSATKGPAGRSGELFF.